A selection of T cell receptor beta chains follows, all from one sample in a study of control samples from healthy donors and cancer patients. Data came from immunoSEQ multiplex PCR; TCRdb stores just in-frame clones and leaves some out. The table has about 140,000 clones, about 88% seen once; the top ten hold 8% to 9.5%. Sequenced sample: blood. The receptors stem from a woman aged 30 to 39 in good health. CDR3s include the opening cysteine and the closing phenylalanine or tryptophan. The D gene is left open where the match is weak. Not all rows give a size; the values are once, few, many and, for expanded clones, a class.

TRBJ2-6 TRBV6-5 . . CASIVGANVLTF TGTGCCAGCATTGTGGGGGCCAACGTCCTGACTTTC
TRBJ1-2 TRBV5-1 . . CASSLGQAPHTF TGCGCCAGCAGCTTGGGACAGGCCCCCCACACCTTC
TRBJ1-1 TRBV29-1 . . CSVQTNTEAFF TGCAGCGTTCAGACGAACACTGAAGCTTTCTTT
TRBJ2-3 TRBV5-1 . . CASSFYLSTDTQYF TGCGCCAGCAGCTTTTATCTTAGCACAGATACGCAGTATTTT
TRBJ2-3 TRBV10-1 . TRBD1 CASSGRQGPGLTDTQYF TGCGCCAGCAGTGGGAGACAGGGCCCGGGCCTGACAGATACGCAGTATTTT
TRBJ1-1 TRBV19 . . CASKPGGLTEAFF TGTGCCAGTAAGCCCGGGGGGCTCACTGAAGCTTTCTTT
TRBJ2-2 TRBV11-2 . TRBD1 CASSFGQGAFTGELFF TGTGCCAGCAGCTTTGGGCAGGGGGCTTTCACCGGGGAGCTGTTTTTT
TRBJ2-7 TRBV4-2 . . CASSQDLNTAYEQYF TGTGCCAGCAGCCAAGATCTGAACACCGCCTACGAGCAGTACTTC
TRBJ2-1 TRBV7-3 . . CASSLGGAGEQFF TGTGCCAGCAGCTTAGGCGGGGCAGGTGAGCAGTTCTTC
TRBJ1-5 TRBV29-1 once . CSVAGGGNQPQHF TGCAGCGTCGCCGGGGGGGGCAATCAGCCCCAGCATTTT
TRBJ1-2 TRBV19 . . CASSDSVRSILYGYTF TGTGCCAGTAGCGATAGTGTGAGGAGCATCTTATATGGCTACACCTTC
TRBJ1-2 TRBV11-3 . TRBD1 CARSQGGGYGYTF TGTGCCAGATCACAGGGGGGAGGCTATGGCTACACCTTC
TRBJ1-1 TRBV20-1 . . CSAGRDTEAFF TGCAGTGCCGGAAGAGACACTGAAGCTTTCTTT
TRBJ2-5 TRBV11-1 once . CASSLAGAETQYF TGTGCCAGCAGCTTAGCAGGGGCAGAGACCCAGTACTTC
TRBJ2-1 TRBV6-4 . TRBD2 CASSARTSGYNEQFF TGTGCCAGCAGTGCCCGGACTAGCGGGTACAATGAGCAGTTCTTC
TRBJ1-5 TRBV6-5 . . CASSYSGAYNQPQHF TGTGCCAGCAGTTACTCCGGGGCCTACAATCAGCCCCAGCATTTT
TRBJ1-2 TRBV19 . . CASSIQFGTVEGNGYTF TGTGCCAGTAGTATTCAATTTGGGACGGTCGAGGGGAATGGCTACACCTTC
TRBJ1-4 TRBV4-2 . . CASSQGRQENEKLFF TGTGCCAGCAGCCAAGGCAGACAGGAGAATGAAAAACTGTTTTTT
TRBJ2-7 TRBV5-1 . . CASREGKAYEQYF TGCGCCAGCAGGGAGGGAAAAGCGTACGAGCAGTACTTC
TRBJ2-7 TRBV6-5 . TRBD2 CATEAGAYEQYF TGTGCCACCGAAGCGGGGGCCTACGAGCAGTACTTC
TRBJ2-7 TRBV6-5 few TRBD1 CASSYLGTEYEQYF TGTGCCAGCAGTTACCTCGGGACAGAGTACGAGCAGTACTTC
TRBJ2-5 TRBV9 . . CASSLQEETQYF TGTGCCAGCAGCCTACAGGAAGAGACCCAGTACTTC
TRBJ1-3 TRBV2 . . CASSYGQSGNTIYF TGTGCCAGCAGCTATGGACAGTCTGGAAACACCATATATTTT
TRBJ1-1 TRBV6-6 . . CASSRDSGGAFF TGTGCCAGCAGTCGTGACAGCGGCGGCGCTTTCTTT
TRBJ1-2 TRBV27 . TRBD1 CASSSYRGKENYGYTF TGTGCCAGCAGTTCGTACAGGGGGAAAGAGAACTATGGCTACACCTTC
TRBJ2-1 TRBV18 . . CASSQVANSYNEQFF TGTGCCAGCTCACAAGTCGCGAACTCCTACAATGAGCAGTTCTTC